The rows below give T cell receptor beta chains drawn from one sample of a study of cytomegalovirus exposure and HLA in healthy donors. Produced via immunoSEQ multiplex PCR; TCRdb's table is partial and in-frame only. The profile shows 100,000 to 150,000 clones, around 80% of them singletons. Material for sequencing was PBMCs. These TCRs come from a woman aged 25-40 years in good health and CMV-seronegative. Both conserved end residues are part of each CDR3. D genes are given only for firm matches. Some rows have no size entry. The others give once, few or many, or a class for an expanded clone.

D gene: TRBD1
V gene: TRBV19
clone size: few
J gene: TRBJ1-2
CDR3 protein: CASSSQGAYGYTF
CDR3 DNA: TGTGCCAGTAGTAGCCAGGGGGCTTATGGCTACACCTTC

D gene: TRBD2
V gene: TRBV9
clone size: .
J gene: TRBJ2-1
CDR3 protein: CASSGRTSGYNEQFF
CDR3 DNA: TGTGCCAGCAGCGGAAGGACTAGCGGGTACAATGAGCAGTTCTTC

D gene: .
V gene: TRBV6-6
clone size: .
J gene: TRBJ1-4
CDR3 protein: CASSRAINEKLFF
CDR3 DNA: TGTGCCAGTTCAAGAGCGATTAACGAAAAACTGTTTTTT

D gene: TRBD2
V gene: TRBV4-2
clone size: .
J gene: TRBJ2-3
CDR3 protein: CASSQALGLAGGLTDTQYF
CDR3 DNA: TGTGCCAGCAGCCAAGCCCTCGGGCTAGCGGGGGGTCTCACAGATACGCAGTATTTT

D gene: .
V gene: TRBV6-5
clone size: .
J gene: TRBJ1-2
CDR3 protein: CASSYDTGSGYGYTF
CDR3 DNA: TGTGCCAGCAGTTACGATACAGGGTCAGGCTATGGCTACACCTTC

D gene: .
V gene: TRBV19
clone size: .
J gene: TRBJ2-2
CDR3 protein: CASGPITGELFF
CDR3 DNA: TGTGCCAGTGGGCCAATTACCGGGGAGCTGTTTTTT

D gene: .
V gene: TRBV9
clone size: .
J gene: TRBJ1-6
CDR3 protein: CASSPRPNSPLHF
CDR3 DNA: TGTGCCAGCAGCCCCCGTCCCAATTCACCCCTCCACTTT

D gene: .
V gene: TRBV5-5
clone size: .
J gene: TRBJ1-1
CDR3 protein: CASSFEVNTEAFF
CDR3 DNA: TGTGCCAGCAGCTTTGAGGTTAACACTGAAGCTTTCTTT

D gene: TRBD1
V gene: TRBV6-1
clone size: .
J gene: TRBJ2-2
CDR3 protein: CASSEHGTAFTGELFF
CDR3 DNA: TGTGCCAGCAGTGAACACGGGACAGCATTCACCGGGGAGCTGTTTTTT

D gene: .
V gene: TRBV6-5
clone size: .
J gene: TRBJ2-5
CDR3 protein: CASSYGGLETQYF
CDR3 DNA: TGTGCCAGCAGTTACGGGGGACTAGAGACCCAGTACTTC

D gene: TRBD2
V gene: TRBV19
clone size: .
J gene: TRBJ2-3
CDR3 protein: CASSISGRDTQYF
CDR3 DNA: TGTGCCAGTAGTATTAGCGGGAGGGATACGCAGTATTTT

D gene: .
V gene: TRBV5-6
clone size: few
J gene: TRBJ1-1
CDR3 protein: CASSLGQGSLRNAEAFF
CDR3 DNA: TGTGCCAGCAGCTTGGGGCAGGGGAGTCTTCGGAACGCTGAAGCTTTCTTT

D gene: TRBD2
V gene: TRBV14
clone size: few
J gene: TRBJ2-1
CDR3 protein: CASSQTSGRYNEQFF
CDR3 DNA: TGTGCCAGCAGCCAAACTAGCGGGAGATACAATGAGCAGTTCTTC

D gene: .
V gene: TRBV5-1
clone size: .
J gene: TRBJ1-5
CDR3 protein: CASSFGEGNQPQHF
CDR3 DNA: TGCGCCAGCAGCTTCGGGGAGGGCAATCAGCCCCAGCATTTT

D gene: TRBD1
V gene: TRBV7-3
clone size: .
J gene: TRBJ1-1
CDR3 protein: CASSPGDRGGAFF
CDR3 DNA: TGTGCCAGCAGCCCTGGGGACAGGGGGGGAGCTTTCTTT

D gene: .
V gene: TRBV7-9
clone size: .
J gene: TRBJ2-7
CDR3 protein: CASSFSHSSYEQYF
CDR3 DNA: TGTGCCAGCAGCTTTTCACATTCGTCCTACGAGCAGTACTTC

D gene: .
V gene: TRBV6-5
clone size: .
J gene: TRBJ1-1
CDR3 protein: CASRSTGAEAFF
CDR3 DNA: TGTGCCAGCCGATCTACAGGTGCTGAAGCTTTCTTT

D gene: .
V gene: TRBV6-5
clone size: .
J gene: TRBJ1-1
CDR3 protein: CASSSGYSNTEAFF
CDR3 DNA: TGTGCCAGCAGCTCGGGGTACTCGAACACTGAAGCTTTCTTT

D gene: TRBD2
V gene: TRBV11-3
clone size: .
J gene: TRBJ2-5
CDR3 protein: CASSLGTSGSLETQYF
CDR3 DNA: TGTGCCAGCAGCCTCGGGACTAGCGGGAGTTTAGAGACCCAGTACTTC

D gene: .
V gene: TRBV2
clone size: .
J gene: TRBJ2-1
CDR3 protein: CASSALARDEQFF
CDR3 DNA: TGTGCCAGCAGTGCGCTAGCGCGGGATGAGCAGTTCTTC

D gene: .
V gene: TRBV7-2
clone size: .
J gene: TRBJ1-1
CDR3 protein: CASSLSTAGTEAFF
CDR3 DNA: TGTGCCAGCAGCCTCTCAACCGCGGGCACTGAAGCTTTCTTT

D gene: TRBD2
V gene: TRBV5-1
clone size: .
J gene: TRBJ2-7
CDR3 protein: CASSPTSGGPGYEQYF
CDR3 DNA: TGCGCCAGCAGCCCGACTAGCGGGGGGCCAGGCTACGAGCAGTACTTC

D gene: .
V gene: TRBV19
clone size: .
J gene: TRBJ2-5
CDR3 protein: CASSARGLETQYF
CDR3 DNA: TGTGCCAGTAGTGCCCGGGGGTTGGAGACCCAGTACTTC

D gene: .
V gene: TRBV5-1
clone size: .
J gene: TRBJ2-5
CDR3 protein: CASSLYQGEGETQYF
CDR3 DNA: TGCGCCAGCAGCTTGTATCAGGGCGAAGGAGAGACCCAGTACTTC

D gene: TRBD2
V gene: TRBV5-1
clone size: .
J gene: TRBJ2-1
CDR3 protein: CASSYTSGSYNEQFF
CDR3 DNA: TGCGCCAGCAGTTACACTAGCGGCTCCTACAATGAGCAGTTCTTC

D gene: .
V gene: TRBV4-1
clone size: .
J gene: TRBJ2-1
CDR3 protein: CASSQVAISEQFF
CDR3 DNA: TGCGCCAGCAGCCAAGTAGCTATTAGTGAGCAGTTCTTC

D gene: TRBD1
V gene: TRBV10-2
clone size: .
J gene: TRBJ1-1
CDR3 protein: CASSETGVEAFF
CDR3 DNA: TGCGCCAGCAGCGAAACAGGGGTTGAAGCTTTCTTT

D gene: TRBD1
V gene: TRBV28
clone size: .
J gene: TRBJ2-7
CDR3 protein: CASSTPGTANYEQYF
CDR3 DNA: TGTGCCAGCAGTACCCCCGGGACAGCGAACTACGAGCAGTACTTC

D gene: TRBD2
V gene: TRBV19
clone size: few
J gene: TRBJ2-3
CDR3 protein: CASSRLAGGGADTQYF
CDR3 DNA: TGTGCCAGTAGTAGGCTAGCGGGAGGAGGGGCAGATACGCAGTATTTT

D gene: .
V gene: TRBV7-8
clone size: once
J gene: TRBJ2-1
CDR3 protein: CASSPPASVYNEQFF
CDR3 DNA: TGTGCCAGCAGCCCACCGGCTAGCGTCTACAATGAGCAGTTCTTC

D gene: .
V gene: TRBV2
clone size: .
J gene: TRBJ2-1
CDR3 protein: CASRGYSYNEQFF
CDR3 DNA: TGTGCCAGCCGGGGATACTCCTACAATGAGCAGTTCTTC

D gene: TRBD1
V gene: TRBV7-3
clone size: few
J gene: TRBJ2-2
CDR3 protein: CASSKTGAANTGELFF
CDR3 DNA: TGTGCCAGCAGCAAGACAGGGGCTGCGAACACCGGGGAGCTGTTTTTT

D gene: .
V gene: TRBV6-5
clone size: .
J gene: TRBJ2-1
CDR3 protein: CASRMDTRSYNEQFF
CDR3 DNA: TGTGCCAGCAGGATGGACACCCGCTCCTACAATGAGCAGTTCTTC

D gene: TRBD2
V gene: TRBV4-1
clone size: .
J gene: TRBJ2-1
CDR3 protein: CASSQEGGLAGDNEQFF
CDR3 DNA: TGCGCCAGCAGCCAAGAGGGGGGACTAGCGGGGGACAATGAGCAGTTCTTC

D gene: .
V gene: TRBV7-2
clone size: .
J gene: TRBJ1-1
CDR3 protein: CASSLGAQGYTEAFF
CDR3 DNA: TGTGCCAGCAGCTTAGGGGCGCAGGGTTACACTGAAGCTTTCTTT

D gene: TRBD1
V gene: TRBV5-1
clone size: .
J gene: TRBJ1-1
CDR3 protein: CASSSQPGQGAEAFF
CDR3 DNA: TGCGCCAGCAGCTCACAACCGGGACAGGGGGCTGAAGCTTTCTTT

D gene: TRBD2
V gene: TRBV5-4
clone size: .
J gene: TRBJ2-1
CDR3 protein: CASSQTSGTYNEQFF
CDR3 DNA: TGTGCCAGCAGCCAGACTAGCGGCACCTACAATGAGCAGTTCTTC

D gene: TRBD1
V gene: TRBV5-6
clone size: once
J gene: TRBJ1-4
CDR3 protein: CASSLYRGKLFF
CDR3 DNA: TGTGCCAGCAGCTTGTACAGGGGTAAGCTGTTTTTT

D gene: .
V gene: TRBV6-1
clone size: .
J gene: TRBJ2-1
CDR3 protein: CASSAGLEKDEQFF
CDR3 DNA: TGTGCCAGCAGTGCGGGACTGGAAAAGGATGAGCAGTTCTTC

D gene: TRBD2
V gene: TRBV5-1
clone size: .
J gene: TRBJ2-5
CDR3 protein: CASSLSTLFEGRALETQYF
CDR3 DNA: TGCGCCAGCAGCTTATCTACGCTCTTTGAGGGGAGGGCCCTAGAGACCCAGTACTTC

D gene: TRBD2
V gene: TRBV5-1
clone size: .
J gene: TRBJ2-1
CDR3 protein: CASSETLAGNYNEQFF
CDR3 DNA: TGCGCCAGCAGCGAAACACTAGCGGGAAACTACAATGAGCAGTTCTTC

D gene: TRBD1
V gene: TRBV9
clone size: once
J gene: TRBJ1-4
CDR3 protein: CASSARQGEEKLFF
CDR3 DNA: TGTGCCAGCAGCGCAAGACAGGGGGAAGAAAAACTGTTTTTT

D gene: .
V gene: TRBV5-6
clone size: few
J gene: TRBJ2-7
CDR3 protein: CASSLGQGHEQYF
CDR3 DNA: TGTGCCAGCAGCCTCGGACAAGGCCACGAGCAGTACTTC

D gene: .
V gene: TRBV5-4
clone size: few
J gene: TRBJ1-1
CDR3 protein: CASSRGGVREAFF
CDR3 DNA: TGTGCCAGCAGCCGGGGGGGCGTGCGTGAAGCTTTCTTT

D gene: .
V gene: TRBV11-2
clone size: once
J gene: TRBJ2-1
CDR3 protein: CASSFWNRSPFEQFF
CDR3 DNA: TGTGCCAGCAGCTTCTGGAACAGGTCACCATTCGAGCAGTTCTTC

D gene: .
V gene: TRBV7-6
clone size: .
J gene: TRBJ2-2
CDR3 protein: CASSLAYQGKRELFF
CDR3 DNA: TGTGCCAGCAGCTTAGCGTACCAGGGGAAGAGGGAGCTGTTTTTT

D gene: TRBD2
V gene: TRBV5-1
clone size: once
J gene: TRBJ2-2
CDR3 protein: CASSLAGGGPRELFF
CDR3 DNA: TGCGCCAGCAGCTTGGCCGGGGGGGGGCCCCGGGAGCTGTTTTTT

D gene: TRBD2
V gene: TRBV19
clone size: .
J gene: TRBJ2-1
CDR3 protein: CASSGPAGGPNNEQFF
CDR3 DNA: TGTGCCAGTAGTGGTCCAGCGGGAGGTCCTAACAATGAGCAGTTCTTC

D gene: TRBD2
V gene: TRBV9
clone size: .
J gene: TRBJ2-4
CDR3 protein: CASSVDSGRAAKNIQYF
CDR3 DNA: TGTGCCAGCAGCGTCGATAGCGGGAGGGCGGCCAAAAACATTCAGTACTTC

D gene: TRBD1
V gene: TRBV18
clone size: .
J gene: TRBJ1-2
CDR3 protein: CASSPLGQGDGYTF
CDR3 DNA: TGTGCCAGCTCACCACTGGGACAGGGGGATGGCTACACCTTC

D gene: TRBD1
V gene: TRBV2
clone size: .
J gene: TRBJ1-2
CDR3 protein: CASSVQGGPYGYTF
CDR3 DNA: TGTGCCAGCAGCGTACAGGGGGGTCCTTATGGCTACACCTTC

D gene: TRBD2
V gene: TRBV29-1
clone size: .
J gene: TRBJ2-5
CDR3 protein: CSVEPAGGQETQYF
CDR3 DNA: TGCAGCGTTGAACCAGCGGGGGGGCAAGAGACCCAGTACTTC

D gene: .
V gene: TRBV7-9
clone size: .
J gene: TRBJ1-2
CDR3 protein: CASSRGMGSNYGYTF
CDR3 DNA: TGTGCCAGCAGCAGGGGTATGGGGTCTAACTATGGCTACACCTTC